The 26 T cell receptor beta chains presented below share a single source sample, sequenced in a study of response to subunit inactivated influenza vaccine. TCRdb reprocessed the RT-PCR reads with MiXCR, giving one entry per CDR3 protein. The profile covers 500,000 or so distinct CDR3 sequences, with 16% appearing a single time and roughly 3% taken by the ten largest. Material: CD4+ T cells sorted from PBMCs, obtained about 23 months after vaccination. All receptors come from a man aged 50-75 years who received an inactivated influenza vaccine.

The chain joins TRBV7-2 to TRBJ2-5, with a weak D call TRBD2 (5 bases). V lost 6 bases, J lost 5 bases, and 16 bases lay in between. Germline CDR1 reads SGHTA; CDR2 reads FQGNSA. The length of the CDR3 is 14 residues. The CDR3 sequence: CASRHKGSGETQYF. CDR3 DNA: TGTGCCAGCAGACACAAGGGCTCGGGGGAGACCCAGTACTTC. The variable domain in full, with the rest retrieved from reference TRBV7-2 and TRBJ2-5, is GAGVSQSPSNKVTEKGKDVELRCDPISGHTALYWYRQSLGQGLEFLIYFQGNSAPDKSGLPSDRFSAERTGGSVSTLTIQRTQQEDSAVYLCASRHKGSGETQYFGPGTRLLVL.

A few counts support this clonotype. The chain's CDR3 is CASSKPGQINTGELFF. In DNA, the CDR3 is TGTGCCAGCAGCAAACCGGGACAGATTAACACCGGGGAGCTGTTTTTT. The chain couples TRBV11-1 to TRBJ2-2; 7 positions match TRBD1. Germline V gene data show CDR1 as SGHAT and CDR2 as FQDESV (reference sequence). The length of the CDR3 is 16 residues. With V trimmed by 5 bases and J by 2 bases, 8 bases remained unmatched. The whole variable domain, remainder taken from reference TRBV11-1 and TRBJ2-2, is EAEVAQSPRYKITEKSQAVAFWCDPISGHATLYWYRQILGQGPELLVQFQDESVVDDSQLPKDRFSAERLKGVDSTLKIQPAELGDSAMYLCASSKPGQINTGELFFGEGSRLTVL.

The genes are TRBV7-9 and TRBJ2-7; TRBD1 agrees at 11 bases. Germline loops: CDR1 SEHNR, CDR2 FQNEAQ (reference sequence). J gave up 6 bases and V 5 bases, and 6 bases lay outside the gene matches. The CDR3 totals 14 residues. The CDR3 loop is CASSPGTGGGEQYF. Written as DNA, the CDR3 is TGTGCCAGCAGCCCCGGGACAGGGGGTGGCGAGCAGTACTTC.

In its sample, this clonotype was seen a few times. The CDR3 DNA follows: TGCGCCAGCAGCCAAGATGGGCAGATCACCGGGGAGCTGTTTTTT. As protein: CASSQDGQITGELFF. V and J are TRBV4-3 and TRBJ2-2; D is unclear. The CDR3 sequence is 15 residues long. Germline values: CDR1 LGHNA, CDR2 YSLEER. Trimming removed 0 bases from V and 4 bases from J, with 9 bases in between.

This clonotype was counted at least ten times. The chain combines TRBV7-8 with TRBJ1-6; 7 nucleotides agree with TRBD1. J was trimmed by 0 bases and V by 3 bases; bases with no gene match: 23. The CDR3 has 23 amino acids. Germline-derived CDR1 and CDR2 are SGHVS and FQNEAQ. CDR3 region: CASSFGRVIGGPRMSSYNSPLHF. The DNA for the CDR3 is TGTGCCAGCAGCTTCGGGCGGGTTATAGGGGGCCCGCGTATGAGCTCCTATAATTCACCCCTCCACTTT. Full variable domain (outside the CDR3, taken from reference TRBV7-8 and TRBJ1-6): GAGVSQSPRYKVAKRGQDVALRCDPISGHVSLFWYQQALGQGPEFLTYFQNEAQLDKSGLPSDRFFAERPEGSVSTLKIQRTQQEDSAVYLCASSFGRVIGGPRMSSYNSPLHFGNGTRLTVT.

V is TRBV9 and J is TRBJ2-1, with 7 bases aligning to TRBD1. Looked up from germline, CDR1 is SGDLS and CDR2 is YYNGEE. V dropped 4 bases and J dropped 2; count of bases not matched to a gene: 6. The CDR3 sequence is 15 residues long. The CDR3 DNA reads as TGTGCCAGCAGCCAGCAGGGACAGCCCTACAATGAGCAGTTCTTC. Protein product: CASSQQGQPYNEQFF.

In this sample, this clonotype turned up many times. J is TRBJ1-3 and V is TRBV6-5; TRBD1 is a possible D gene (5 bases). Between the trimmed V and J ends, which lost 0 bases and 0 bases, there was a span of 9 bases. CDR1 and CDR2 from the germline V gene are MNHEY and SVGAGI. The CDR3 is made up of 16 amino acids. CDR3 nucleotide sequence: TGTGCCAGCAGTTACTCATTGGGGCTCTCTGGAAACACCATATATTTT. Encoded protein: CASSYSLGLSGNTIYF.

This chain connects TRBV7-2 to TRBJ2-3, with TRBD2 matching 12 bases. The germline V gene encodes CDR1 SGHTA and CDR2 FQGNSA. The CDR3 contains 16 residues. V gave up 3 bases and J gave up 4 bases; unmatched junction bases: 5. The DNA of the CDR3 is TGTGCCAGCAGCTTGACTAGCGGGAGTTTGGCAGATACGCAGTATTTT. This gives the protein CASSLTSGSLADTQYF.

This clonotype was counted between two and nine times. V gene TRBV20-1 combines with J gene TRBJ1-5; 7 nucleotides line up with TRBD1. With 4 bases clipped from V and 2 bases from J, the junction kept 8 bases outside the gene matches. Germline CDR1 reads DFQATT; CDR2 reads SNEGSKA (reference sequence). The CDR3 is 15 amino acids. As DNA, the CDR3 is TGCAGTGCTAAGAAGGGGGCAAGTGGCAATCAGCCCCAGCATTTT. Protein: CSAKKGASGNQPQHF.

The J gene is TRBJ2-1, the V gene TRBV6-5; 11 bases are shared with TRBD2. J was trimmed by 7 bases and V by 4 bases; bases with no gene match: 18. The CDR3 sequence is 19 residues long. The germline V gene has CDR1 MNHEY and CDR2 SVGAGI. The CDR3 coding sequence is TGTGCCAGCAGTTCTCGATTGAACTTAGCGGGAGGGCCGGTTAATGAGCAGTTCTTC. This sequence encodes CASSSRLNLAGGPVNEQFF.

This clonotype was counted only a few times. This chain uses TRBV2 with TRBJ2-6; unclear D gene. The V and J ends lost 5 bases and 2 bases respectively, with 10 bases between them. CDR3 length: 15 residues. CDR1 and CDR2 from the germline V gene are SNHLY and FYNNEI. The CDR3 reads CASSQVRTGANVLTF. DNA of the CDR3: TGTGCCAGCAGTCAGGTCCGCACTGGGGCCAACGTCCTGACTTTC.

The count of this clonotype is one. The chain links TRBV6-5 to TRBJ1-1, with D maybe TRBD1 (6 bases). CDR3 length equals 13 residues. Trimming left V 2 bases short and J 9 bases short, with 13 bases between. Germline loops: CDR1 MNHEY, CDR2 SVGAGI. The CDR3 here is CASSYTGAGKAFF. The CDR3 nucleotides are TGTGCCAGCAGTTACACGGGGGCTGGTAAAGCTTTCTTT.

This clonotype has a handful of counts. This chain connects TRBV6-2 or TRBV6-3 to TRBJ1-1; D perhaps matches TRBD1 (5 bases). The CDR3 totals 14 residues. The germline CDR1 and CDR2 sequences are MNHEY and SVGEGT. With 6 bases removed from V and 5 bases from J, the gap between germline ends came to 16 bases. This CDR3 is CASRFPLGGTEAFF. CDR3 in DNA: TGTGCCAGCAGGTTCCCCCTGGGGGGGACTGAAGCTTTCTTT.

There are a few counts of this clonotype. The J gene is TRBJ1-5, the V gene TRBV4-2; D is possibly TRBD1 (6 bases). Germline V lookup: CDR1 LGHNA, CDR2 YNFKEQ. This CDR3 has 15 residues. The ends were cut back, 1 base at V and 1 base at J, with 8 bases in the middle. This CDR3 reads CASSQAGQSNQPQHF. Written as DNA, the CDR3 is TGTGCCAGCAGCCAAGCTGGACAGAGCAATCAGCCCCAGCATTTT.

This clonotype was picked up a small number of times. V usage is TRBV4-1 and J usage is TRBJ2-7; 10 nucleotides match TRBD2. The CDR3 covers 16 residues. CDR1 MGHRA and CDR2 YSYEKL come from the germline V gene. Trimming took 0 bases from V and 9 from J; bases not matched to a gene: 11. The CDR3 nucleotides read TGCGCCAGCAGCCAAGATAGGAATAGCGGGGGGATGTGGCAGTACTTC. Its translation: CASSQDRNSGGMWQYF.

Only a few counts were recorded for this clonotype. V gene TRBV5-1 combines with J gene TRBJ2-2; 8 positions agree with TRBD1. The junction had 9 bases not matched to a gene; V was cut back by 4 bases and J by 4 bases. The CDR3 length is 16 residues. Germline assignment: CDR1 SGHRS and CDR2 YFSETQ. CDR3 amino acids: CASSGNPGQVTGELFF. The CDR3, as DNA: TGCGCCAGCAGCGGGAATCCGGGACAGGTCACCGGGGAGCTGTTTTTT.

The CDR3 protein is CASSQDIVGGLRRETQYF. The DNA of the CDR3 is TGCGCCAGCAGCCAAGATATTGTCGGAGGGTTGCGGAGAGAGACCCAGTACTTC. V gene TRBV4-3 combines with J gene TRBJ2-5; tentative D call: TRBD2 (6 bases). Trimming stripped 0 bases from V and 4 bases from J, with 21 bases between. The CDR3 is made up of 18 amino acids. The germline V gene encodes CDR1 LGHNA and CDR2 YSLEER.

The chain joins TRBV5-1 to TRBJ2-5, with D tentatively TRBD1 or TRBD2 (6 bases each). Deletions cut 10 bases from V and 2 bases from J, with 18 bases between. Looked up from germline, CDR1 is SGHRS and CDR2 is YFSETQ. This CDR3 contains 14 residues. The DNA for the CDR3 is TGCGCCTCCCTGGGGGGCGGACATCAAGAGACCCAGTACTTC. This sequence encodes CASLGGGHQETQYF.

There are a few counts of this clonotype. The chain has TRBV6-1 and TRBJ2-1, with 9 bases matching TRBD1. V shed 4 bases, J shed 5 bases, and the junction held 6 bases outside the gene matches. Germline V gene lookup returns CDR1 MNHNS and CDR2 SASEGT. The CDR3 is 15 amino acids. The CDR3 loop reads CASSAGTGRNNEQFF. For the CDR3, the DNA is TGTGCCAGCAGTGCCGGGACAGGGCGCAACAATGAGCAGTTCTTC.

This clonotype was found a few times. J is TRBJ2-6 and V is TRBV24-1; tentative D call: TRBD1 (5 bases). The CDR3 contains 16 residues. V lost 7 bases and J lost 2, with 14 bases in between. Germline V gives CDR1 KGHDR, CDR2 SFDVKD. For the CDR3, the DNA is TGTGCCACCAGCTCCCAGGGTCTAGCTGGGGCCAACGTCCTGACTTTC. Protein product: CATSSQGLAGANVLTF.

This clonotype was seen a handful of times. The CDR3 here is CASSPGGGADTQYF. The DNA of the CDR3 is TGCGCCAGCAGCCCAGGGGGCGGTGCAGATACGCAGTATTTT. The rearrangement joins TRBV5-1 to TRBJ2-3; 8 bases are shared with TRBD1. The V gene's germline CDR1 is SGHRS and CDR2 YFSETQ. The junction had 5 bases not matched to a gene; V was cut back by 4 bases and J by 4 bases. The CDR3 has 14 residues.

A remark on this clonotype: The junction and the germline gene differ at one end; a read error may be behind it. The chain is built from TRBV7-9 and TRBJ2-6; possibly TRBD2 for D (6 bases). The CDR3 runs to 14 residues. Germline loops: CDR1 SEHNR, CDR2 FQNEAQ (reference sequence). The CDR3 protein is CASSLDGGVNVLTF. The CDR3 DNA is TGTGCCAGCAGCTTAGATGGAGGGGTCAACGTCCTGACTTTC.

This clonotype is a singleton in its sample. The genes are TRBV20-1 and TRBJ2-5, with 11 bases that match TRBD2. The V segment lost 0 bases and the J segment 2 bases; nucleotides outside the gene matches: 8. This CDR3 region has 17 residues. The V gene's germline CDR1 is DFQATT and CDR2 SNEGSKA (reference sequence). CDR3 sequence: CSARDLLAGDFQETQYF. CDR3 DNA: TGCAGTGCTAGAGATCTACTAGCGGGGGACTTTCAAGAGACCCAGTACTTC.

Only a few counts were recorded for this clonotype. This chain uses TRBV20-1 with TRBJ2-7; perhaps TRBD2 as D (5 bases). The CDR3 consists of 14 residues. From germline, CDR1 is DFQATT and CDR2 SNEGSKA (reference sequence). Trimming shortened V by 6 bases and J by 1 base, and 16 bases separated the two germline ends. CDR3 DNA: TGCAGTGCCCGAGAGGGCATCCATTCCTACGAGCAGTACTTC. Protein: CSAREGIHSYEQYF.

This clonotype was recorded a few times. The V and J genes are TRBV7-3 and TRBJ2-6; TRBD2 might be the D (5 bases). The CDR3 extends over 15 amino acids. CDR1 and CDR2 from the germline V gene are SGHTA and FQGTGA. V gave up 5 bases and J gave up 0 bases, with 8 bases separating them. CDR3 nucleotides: TGTGCCAGCAGCCCCCGGGGCTCTGGGGCCAACGTCCTGACTTTC. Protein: CASSPRGSGANVLTF.

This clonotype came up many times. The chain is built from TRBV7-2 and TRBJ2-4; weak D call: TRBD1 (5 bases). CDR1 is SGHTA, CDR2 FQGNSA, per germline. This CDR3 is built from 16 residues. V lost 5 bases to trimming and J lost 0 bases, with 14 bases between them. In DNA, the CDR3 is TGTGCCAGCAGCCCTCCCCTGGGGCTAGCCAAAAACATTCAGTACTTC. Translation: CASSPPLGLAKNIQYF.